A single sample gave rise to the 3 T cell receptor beta chains below, sequenced in a study of blood T cell repertoires in COVID-19. Sequencing was performed with immunoSEQ multiplex PCR; in TCRdb, only in-frame clones are kept and a portion is missing. In the table there are about 250,000 clones, roughly nine tenths of which are singletons. The sample was PBMCs or T cells enriched from blood (not recorded which). These receptors were collected from a woman aged 18-29 years who had recovered from COVID-19.

This rearrangement joins TRBV5-4 to TRBJ2-7; TRBD1 aligns across 11 bases. With V trimmed by 5 bases and J by 6 bases, 10 bases remained unmatched. Germline V gene sequence: CDR1 SGHNT, CDR2 YYREEE (reference sequence). The CDR3 totals 15 residues. The CDR3 here is CASSTGGQGVSEQYF. The CDR3 coding sequence is TGTGCCAGCAGTACGGGGGGACAGGGGGTGTCCGAGCAGTACTTC.

The rearrangement links TRBV28 to TRBJ2-1; D unclear. CDR1 MDHEN and CDR2 SYDVKM come from the germline V gene. The CDR3 loop spans 14 amino acids. The germline V and J ends were trimmed by 2 bases and 3 bases, with 8 bases remaining between them. The CDR3 here is CASSLSTNYNEQFF. The CDR3 DNA reads TGTGCCAGCAGTTTAAGTACAAACTACAATGAGCAGTTCTTC.

DNA for the CDR3: TGTGCCAGCAGTTTACCTCAGGGACAGGCCGTACTAGCCAAAAACATTCAGTACTTC. Translating gives CASSLPQGQAVLAKNIQYF. The chain employs TRBV27 and TRBJ2-4; the match to TRBD1 covers 8 bases. Losses at the gene ends were 2 bases for V and 0 bases for J; bases not matched to a gene: 12. The CDR3 spans 19 residues. Germline V lookup: CDR1 MNHEY, CDR2 SMNVEV (reference sequence).